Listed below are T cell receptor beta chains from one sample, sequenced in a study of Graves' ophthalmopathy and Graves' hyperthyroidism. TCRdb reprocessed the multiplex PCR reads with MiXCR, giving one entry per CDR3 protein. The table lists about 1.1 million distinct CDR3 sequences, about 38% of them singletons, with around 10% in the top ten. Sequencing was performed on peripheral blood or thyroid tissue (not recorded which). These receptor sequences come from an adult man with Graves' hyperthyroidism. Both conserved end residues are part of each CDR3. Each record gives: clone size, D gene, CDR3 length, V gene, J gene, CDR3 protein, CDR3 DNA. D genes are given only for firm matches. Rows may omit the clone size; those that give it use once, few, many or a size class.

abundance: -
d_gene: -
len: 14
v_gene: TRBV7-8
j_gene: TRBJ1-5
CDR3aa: CASSYRAGTQPQHF
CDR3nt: TGTGCCAGCAGCTACAGGGCCGGGACTCAGCCCCAGCATTTT

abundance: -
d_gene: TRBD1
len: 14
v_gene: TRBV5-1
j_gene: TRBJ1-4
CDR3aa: CASSLGQGNERLFF
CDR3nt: TGCGCCAGCAGCCTGGGACAGGGGAATGAAAGACTGTTTTTT

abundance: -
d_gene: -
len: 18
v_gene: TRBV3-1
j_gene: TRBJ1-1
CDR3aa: CASSPTRELGGLHTEAFF
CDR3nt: TGTGCCAGCAGCCCCACCAGGGAATTAGGCGGTTTGCACACTGAAGCTTTCTTT

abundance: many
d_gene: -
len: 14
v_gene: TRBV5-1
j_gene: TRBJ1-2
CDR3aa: CASSLDSTSNGYTF
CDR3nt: TGCGCCAGCAGCTTGGACAGTACTTCCAATGGCTACACCTTC

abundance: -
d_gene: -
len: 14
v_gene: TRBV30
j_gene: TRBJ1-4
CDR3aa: CAWSRDSTNEKLFF
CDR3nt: TGTGCCTGGAGCAGAGATTCAACTAATGAAAAACTGTTTTTT

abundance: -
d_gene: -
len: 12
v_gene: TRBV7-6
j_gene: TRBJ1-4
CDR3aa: CASSWASEKLFF
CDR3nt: TGTGCCAGCAGCTGGGCTAGCGAAAAACTGTTTTTT

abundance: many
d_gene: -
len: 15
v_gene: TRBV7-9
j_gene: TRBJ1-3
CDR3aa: CASSSQRSSGNTIYF
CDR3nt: TGTGCCAGCAGTTCACAGAGGAGCTCTGGAAACACCATATATTTT

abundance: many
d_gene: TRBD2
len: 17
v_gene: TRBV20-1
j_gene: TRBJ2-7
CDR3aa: CSAPPGLAGGPSYEQYF
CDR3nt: TGCAGTGCTCCTCCGGGACTAGCGGGAGGACCCTCCTACGAGCAGTACTTC

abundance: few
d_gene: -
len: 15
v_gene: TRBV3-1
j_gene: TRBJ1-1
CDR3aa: CASSQEGQGHPEAFF
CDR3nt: TGTGCCAGCAGCCAAGAAGGGCAGGGGCACCCTGAAGCTTTCTTT

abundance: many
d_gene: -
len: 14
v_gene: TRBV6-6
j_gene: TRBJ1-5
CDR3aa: CATAEGGGNQPQHF
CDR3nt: TGTGCCACCGCGGAAGGAGGGGGCAATCAGCCCCAGCATTTT

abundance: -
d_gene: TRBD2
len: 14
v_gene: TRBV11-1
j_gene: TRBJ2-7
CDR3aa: CASSLAGGPLEQYF
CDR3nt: TGTGCCAGCAGCCTAGCGGGAGGGCCTCTCGAGCAGTACTTC

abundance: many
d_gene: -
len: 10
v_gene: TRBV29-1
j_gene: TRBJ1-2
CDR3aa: CSVDSGGYTF
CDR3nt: TGCAGCGTTGATTCGGGCGGCTACACCTTC

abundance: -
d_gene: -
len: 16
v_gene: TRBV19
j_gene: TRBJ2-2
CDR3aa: CASSITRDRGTGELFF
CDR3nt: TGTGCCAGTAGTATAACGAGGGACCGAGGGACCGGGGAGCTGTTTTTT

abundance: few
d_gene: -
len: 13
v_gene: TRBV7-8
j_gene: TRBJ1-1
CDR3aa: CASSFRVETEAFF
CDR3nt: TGTGCCAGCAGCTTCAGGGTCGAGACTGAAGCTTTCTTT

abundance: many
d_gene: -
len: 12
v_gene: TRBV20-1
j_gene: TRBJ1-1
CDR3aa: CSAPQGGAEAFF
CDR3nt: TGCAGTGCCCCCCAGGGTGGAGCTGAAGCTTTCTTT

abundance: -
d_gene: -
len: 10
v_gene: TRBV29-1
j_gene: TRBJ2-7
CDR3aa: CSLDSYEQYF
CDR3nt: TGCAGCTTGGATTCCTACGAGCAGTACTTC

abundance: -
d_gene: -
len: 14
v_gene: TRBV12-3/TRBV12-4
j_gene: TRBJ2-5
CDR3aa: CASSAQVRVETQYF
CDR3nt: TGTGCCAGCAGTGCACAGGTCCGCGTGGAGACCCAGTACTTC

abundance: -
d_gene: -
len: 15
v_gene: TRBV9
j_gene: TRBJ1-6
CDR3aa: CASSLSGRRNQPLHF
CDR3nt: TGTGCCAGCAGCCTTTCGGGACGGAGAAATCAGCCCCTCCACTTT

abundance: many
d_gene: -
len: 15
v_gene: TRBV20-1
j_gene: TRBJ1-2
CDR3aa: CSASGFQDANYGYTF
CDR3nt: TGCAGTGCTAGTGGTTTCCAGGACGCTAACTATGGCTACACCTTC

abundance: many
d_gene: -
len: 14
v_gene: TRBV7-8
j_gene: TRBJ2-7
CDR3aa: CASRAGTAYYEQYF
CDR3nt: TGTGCCAGCCGTGCCGGGACGGCCTACTACGAGCAGTACTTC

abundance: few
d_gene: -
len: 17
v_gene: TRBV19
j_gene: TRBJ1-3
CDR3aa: CASGPKRQGFSGNTIYF
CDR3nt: TGTGCCAGTGGCCCTAAACGGCAGGGGTTCTCTGGAAACACCATATATTTT

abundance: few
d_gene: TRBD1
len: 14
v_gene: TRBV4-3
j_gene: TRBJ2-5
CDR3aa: CASSQLGQEETQYF
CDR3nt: TGCGCCAGCAGCCAACTAGGACAGGAAGAGACCCAGTACTTC

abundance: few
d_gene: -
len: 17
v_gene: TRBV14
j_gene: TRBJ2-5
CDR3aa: CASSQDVPVSVEETQYF
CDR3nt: TGTGCCAGCAGCCAAGATGTACCGGTGTCAGTGGAAGAGACCCAGTACTTC

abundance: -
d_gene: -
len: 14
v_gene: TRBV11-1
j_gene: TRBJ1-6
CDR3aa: CASSLWGGNSPLHF
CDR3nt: TGTGCCAGCAGCTTATGGGGTGGGAATTCACCCCTCCACTTT

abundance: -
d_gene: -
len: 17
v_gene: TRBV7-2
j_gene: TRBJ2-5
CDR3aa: CASSYIDGGHIRETQYF
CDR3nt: TGTGCCAGCAGTTACATCGATGGGGGCCACATCCGGGAGACCCAGTACTTC

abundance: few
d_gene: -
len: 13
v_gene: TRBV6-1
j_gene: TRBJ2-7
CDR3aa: CASRNGGAYEQYF
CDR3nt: TGTGCCAGCAGAAACGGGGGTGCCTACGAGCAGTACTTC

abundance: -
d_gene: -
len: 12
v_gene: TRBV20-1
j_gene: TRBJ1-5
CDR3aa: CSARVVGQPQHF
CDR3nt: TGCAGTGCTAGGGTTGTCGGACAGCCCCAGCATTTT

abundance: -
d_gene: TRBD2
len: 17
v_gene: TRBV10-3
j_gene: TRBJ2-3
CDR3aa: CATRRLARERGTDTQYF
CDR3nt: TGTGCCACCAGAAGACTAGCGCGGGAGAGGGGCACAGATACGCAGTATTTT

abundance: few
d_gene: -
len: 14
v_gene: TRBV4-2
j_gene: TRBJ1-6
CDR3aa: CASSIRDTNSPLHF
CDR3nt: TGTGCCAGCTCGATCAGGGACACTAATTCACCCCTCCACTTT

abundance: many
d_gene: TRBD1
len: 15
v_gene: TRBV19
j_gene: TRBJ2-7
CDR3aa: CASSTSGQVTYEQYF
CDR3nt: TGTGCCAGTAGTACTTCGGGACAGGTAACCTACGAGCAGTACTTC

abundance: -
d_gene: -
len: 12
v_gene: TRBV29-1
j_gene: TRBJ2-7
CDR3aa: CSVERTGYEQYF
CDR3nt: TGCAGCGTTGAGAGGACGGGGTACGAGCAGTACTTC

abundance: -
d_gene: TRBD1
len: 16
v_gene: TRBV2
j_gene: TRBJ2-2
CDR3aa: CASTSSGGVNTGELFF
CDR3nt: TGTGCCAGCACTTCCTCAGGGGGAGTGAACACCGGGGAGCTGTTTTTT

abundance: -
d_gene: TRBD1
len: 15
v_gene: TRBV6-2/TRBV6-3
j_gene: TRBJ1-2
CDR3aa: CASVPGQGRADGYTF
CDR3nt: TGTGCCAGTGTCCCGGGACAGGGGAGGGCGGATGGCTACACCTTC

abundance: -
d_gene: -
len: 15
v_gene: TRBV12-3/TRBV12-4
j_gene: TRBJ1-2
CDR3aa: CASSENMGHNYGYTF
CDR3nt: TGTGCCAGCAGTGAAAACATGGGCCATAACTATGGCTACACCTTC

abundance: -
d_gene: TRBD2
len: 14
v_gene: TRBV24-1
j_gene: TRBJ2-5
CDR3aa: CATSEAGGLETQYF
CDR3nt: TGTGCCACCAGTGAGGCGGGGGGGCTCGAGACCCAGTACTTC

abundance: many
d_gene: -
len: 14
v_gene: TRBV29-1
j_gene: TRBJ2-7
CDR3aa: CSANGQGEVDEQYF
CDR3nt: TGCAGCGCCAACGGGCAGGGTGAAGTGGACGAGCAGTACTTC

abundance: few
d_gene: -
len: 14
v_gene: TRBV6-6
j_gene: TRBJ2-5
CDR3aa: CASKSSAGQETQYF
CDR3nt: TGTGCCAGCAAGTCCTCTGCGGGGCAAGAGACCCAGTACTTC

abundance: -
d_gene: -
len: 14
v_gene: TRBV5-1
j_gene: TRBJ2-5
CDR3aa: CASSTPDSQETQYF
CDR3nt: TGTGCCAGCAGCACACCGGACAGCCAAGAGACCCAGTACTTC

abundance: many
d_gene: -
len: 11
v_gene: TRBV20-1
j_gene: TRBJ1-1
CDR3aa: CSAWDFGEAFF
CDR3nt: TGCAGTGCGTGGGACTTCGGTGAAGCTTTCTTT

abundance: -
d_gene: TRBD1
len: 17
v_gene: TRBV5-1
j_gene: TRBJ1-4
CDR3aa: CASSLAGQGWTNEKLFF
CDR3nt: TGCGCCAGCAGCTTGGCAGGACAGGGCTGGACTAATGAAAAACTGTTTTTT

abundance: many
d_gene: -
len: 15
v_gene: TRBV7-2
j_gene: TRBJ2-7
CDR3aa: CASSLVAGRDHEQYF
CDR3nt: TGTGCCAGCAGCTTAGTTGCGGGCAGGGACCACGAGCAGTACTTC